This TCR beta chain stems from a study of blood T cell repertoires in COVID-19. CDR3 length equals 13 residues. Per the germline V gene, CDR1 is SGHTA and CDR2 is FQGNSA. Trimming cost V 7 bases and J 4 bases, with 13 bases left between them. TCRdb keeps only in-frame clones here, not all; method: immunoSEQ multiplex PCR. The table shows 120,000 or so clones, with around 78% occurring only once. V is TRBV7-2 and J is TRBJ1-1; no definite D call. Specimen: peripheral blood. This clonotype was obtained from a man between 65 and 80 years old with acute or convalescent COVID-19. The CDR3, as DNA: TGTGCCAGCACTCGGGTTTTCGGCACTGAAGCTTTCTTT. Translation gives CASTRVFGTEAFF.